This TCR beta chain appears in the sequencing data of a study of Ad26.COV2.S vaccination and SARS-CoV-2 variants. Treatment noted: over 15 received Ad26.COV2.S at low or high dose, single or two shots; 5 received placebo; per-sample allocation not given. Samples came from day 63 after the first vaccine or placebo injection. A note on this clone: Its antigen is unknown.

Deletions cut 3 bases from V and 2 bases from J, with 10 bases between. The length of the CDR3 is 14 residues. Germline CDR1 and CDR2: GTSNPN and SVGIG (reference sequence). Notes on the study in general: Vaccine recipients had higher spike-specific TCR breadth than placebo recipients.

The method was immunoSEQ multiplex PCR; TCRdb's version includes in-frame clones alone and lacks a portion of them. The sample consists of a few hundred thousand clones, around nine tenths of them appearing once. This clonotype was obtained from a person aged 18-65 years who received the Ad26.COV2.S COVID-19 vaccine or a placebo. Source: peripheral blood, taken in a trial of Ad26.COV2.S vaccine versus placebo. The chain is built from TRBV30 and TRBJ1-4; D is unclear. DNA for the CDR3: TGTGCCTGGAGCCCCCTGGGTACTAATGAAAAACTGTTTTTT. Translation: CAWSPLGTNEKLFF.